One and the same sample provided the 17 T cell receptor beta chains below, sequenced in a study of blood T cell repertoires in COVID-19. Using immunoSEQ multiplex PCR, the repertoire was profiled, and TCRdb retains in-frame clones only, with some absent. Here the sample spans 200,000 to 250,000 clones, around nine tenths being singletons. Sequencing was done on a sample of PBMCs or T cells enriched from blood (not recorded which). These receptors were taken from a man aged 30 to 45 who had recovered from COVID-19.

The J gene is TRBJ1-2, the V gene TRBV5-1; TRBD1 might be the D (6 bases). Germline lookup yields CDR1 SGHRS and CDR2 YFSETQ. V dropped 0 bases and J dropped 8 bases, with 23 bases sitting between them. This CDR3 is 17 amino acids long. The CDR3 is CASSLVVSDGRRGGYTF. CDR3 DNA: TGCGCCAGCAGCTTGGTTGTATCGGACGGGCGAAGGGGGGGCTACACCTTC.

This rearrangement joins TRBV27 to TRBJ1-5, with D possibly TRBD1 on 6 matching bases. The CDR3 length is 15 residues. The V end was cut by 6 bases, the J end by 2 bases, with 14 bases between. From germline, CDR1 is MNHEY and CDR2 SMNVEV (reference sequence). CDR3 coding DNA: TGTGCCAGCAGAAGACAGGACGGTCGCAATCAGCCCCAGCATTTT. Amino acid sequence: CASRRQDGRNQPQHF.

CDR3: CASSFRGSGNTGELFF. The CDR3, as DNA: TGCGCCAGCAGCTTCCGTGGTAGCGGGAACACCGGGGAGCTGTTTTTT. V is TRBV5-1 and J is TRBJ2-2; weak D call: TRBD2 (6 bases). The CDR3 totals 16 residues. Per the germline V gene, CDR1 is SGHRS and CDR2 is YFSETQ. The germline V and J ends were trimmed by 2 bases and 1 base, with 12 bases remaining between them.

V and J are TRBV5-1 and TRBJ2-5, with 12 bases matching TRBD2. The trim removed 4 bases at V and 1 base at J, leaving 2 bases unmatched. CDR1 SGHRS and CDR2 YFSETQ come from the germline V gene. The CDR3 has 15 amino acids. CDR3 sequence: CASSETSGSQETQYF. In DNA, the CDR3 is TGCGCCAGCAGCGAGACTAGCGGGAGCCAAGAGACCCAGTACTTC.

This rearrangement joins TRBV6-2 or TRBV6-3 to TRBJ1-1, with 9 nucleotides matching TRBD1. The germline CDR1 and CDR2 sequences are MNHEY and SVGEGT. V lost 4 bases and J lost 3; bases outside the gene matches: 3. The CDR3 has 14 residues. This chain's CDR3 is CASSLQGADTEAFF. The CDR3 DNA reads as TGTGCCAGCAGTTTACAGGGGGCGGACACTGAAGCTTTCTTT.

The chain links TRBV7-7 to TRBJ2-5; TRBD2 matches 13 bases. Looked up from germline, CDR1 is SSHAT and CDR2 is FNYEAQ (reference sequence). The CDR3 has 16 amino acids. With V trimmed by 4 bases and J by 1 base, 3 bases remained unmatched. CDR3 in DNA: TGTGCCAGCAGCTCCGGACTAGCGGGAGCCCAAGAGACCCAGTACTTC. It translates to CASSSGLAGAQETQYF.

The chain combines TRBV21-1 with TRBJ2-7; TRBD1, the table's D call, was not compared with the DNA. TRBV21-1 is a listed pseudogene. This CDR3 spans 17 amino acids. The CDR3 bases are TGTGCCAGCAGCAAACGAAGAGGACACCAACACTACTACGAGCAGTACTTC. Protein sequence: CASSKRRGHQHYYEQYF.

The chain uses TRBV30 and TRBJ1-6; TRBD1 matches at 7 bases. The CDR3 runs 13 residues. Germline V gene lookup returns CDR1 GTSNPN and CDR2 SVGIG (reference sequence). This CDR3 is CAADRGLNSPLHF. CDR3 nucleotides: TGTGCGGCGGATAGGGGGCTAAATTCACCCCTCCACTTT.

This clone was found once. The chain has TRBV15 and TRBJ2-5; 7 nucleotides line up with TRBD2. Germline CDR1 reads LNHNV; CDR2 reads YYDKDF (reference sequence). V lost 0 bases to trimming and J lost 2 bases; unmatched junction nucleotides: 3. The CDR3 extends over 15 amino acids. This CDR3 is CATSRDSSGQETQYF. The DNA of the CDR3 is TGTGCCACCAGCAGAGATTCTAGCGGTCAAGAGACCCAGTACTTC. The variable domain in full, with the rest retrieved from reference TRBV15 and TRBJ2-5, is DAMVIQNPRYQVTQFGKPVTLSCSQTLNHNVMYWYQQKSSQAPKLLFHYYDKDFNNEADTPDNFQSRRPNTSFCFLDIRSPGLGDTAMYLCATSRDSSGQETQYFGPGTRLLVL.

This chain connects TRBV6-5 to TRBJ1-2, with 8 bases that match TRBD1. The V and J ends lost 10 bases and 8 bases, in that order; junction bases with no gene match: 15. The CDR3 extends over 14 amino acids. Germline V lookup: CDR1 MNHEY, CDR2 SVGAGI. As DNA, the CDR3 is TGTGCCACCTGGACAGGGATTGGGTTTAGAGGCTACACCTTC. Translation: CATWTGIGFRGYTF.

J is TRBJ1-3 and V is TRBV30, with D maybe TRBD1 (5 bases). The CDR3 contains 13 residues. Germline V gives CDR1 GTSNPN, CDR2 SVGIG (reference sequence). V was cut by 5 bases and J by 3 bases, with 11 bases left in between. CDR3 in amino acids: CAWGGDFGNTIYF. CDR3 sequence (DNA): TGTGCCTGGGGCGGGGACTTTGGAAACACCATATATTTT. The entire variable domain, with the rest obtained from reference TRBV30 and TRBJ1-3, is as follows: SQTIHQWPATLVQPVGSPLSLECTVEGTSNPNLYWYRQAAGRGLQLLFYSVGIGQISSEVPQNLSASRPQDRQFILSSKKLLLSDSGFYLCAWGGDFGNTIYFGEGSWLTVV.

As regards this clone: The junction departs from the called germline gene at one end, perhaps through a read error. The chain has TRBV7-9 and TRBJ2-2, with TRBD2 matching 7 bases. Looked up from germline, CDR1 is SEHNR and CDR2 is FQNEAQ (reference sequence). This CDR3 has 15 residues. As DNA, the CDR3 is TGTGCCAACAGCTTTTGGGGGAGGGCCACCGGGGAGCTGTTTTTT. It yields the protein CANSFWGRATGELFF.

This chain links TRBV1 with TRBJ2-4; TRBD2 is the table's D call and was not checked against the DNA. TRBV1 is marked as a pseudogene. This CDR3 spans 17 amino acids. CDR3 DNA: TGCACCAGCAGCCAATCCAAAGCGGGGCTAGCCAAAAACATTCAGTACTTC. This encodes CTSSQSKAGLAKNIQYF.

The V call is TRBV5-5, the J call TRBJ2-7; no reliable D call. The germline V gene encodes CDR1 SGHKS and CDR2 YYEKEE (reference sequence). The CDR3 runs 13 residues. Trimming removed 1 base at V and 3 bases at J, with 8 bases between. In nucleotides, the CDR3 is TGTGCCAGCAGCTTGCGCCAGAACTACGAGCAGTACTTC. Its protein product is CASSLRQNYEQYF.

V usage is TRBV9 and J usage is TRBJ2-7; 7 nucleotides agree with TRBD1. Germline V gene sequence: CDR1 SGDLS, CDR2 YYNGEE. With V trimmed by 4 bases and J by 3 bases, 10 bases remained unmatched. The CDR3 has 15 residues. The CDR3 loop reads CASSLLGTALYEQYF. In DNA, the CDR3 is TGTGCCAGCAGCCTCCTCGGGACAGCCCTCTACGAGCAGTACTTC.

The V call is TRBV27, the J call TRBJ1-6; tentatively, D is TRBD1 (5 bases). The CDR3 contains 16 residues. Trimming took off 6 bases at V and 5 bases at J, with 17 bases between the two ends. Germline V gives CDR1 MNHEY, CDR2 SMNVEV (reference sequence). The CDR3 reads CASRNRPASDNSPLHF. In nucleotides, the CDR3 is TGTGCCAGCAGGAACAGGCCTGCCTCTGATAATTCACCCCTCCACTTT.

The chain joins TRBV6-7 to TRBJ2-3; a possible D gene is TRBD2 (7 bases). TRBV6-7 is labeled an ORF, and its function is uncertain. Trimming shortened V by 4 bases and J by 2 bases, and 22 bases separated the two germline ends. The CDR3 is 18 amino acids. CDR3 nucleotides: TGTGCCAGCAGTTTCCCAACCTCTTTCGGGGGGCACACAGATACGCAGTATTTT. It specifies CASSFPTSFGGHTDTQYF.